These 10 T cell receptor beta chains were all obtained from the same sample, sequenced in a study of CD8 T cells in ankylosing spondylitis. Overall study results and limits: Eight highly homologous variants formed a TCR beta motif that appeared characteristic of ankylosing spondylitis blood.

TCRdb itself ran the 5' RACE reads through MiXCR, one entry per CDR3 protein. This sample has about 700,000 distinct CDR3 sequences; roughly 19% occur once, and the top ten carry approximately 18%. No antigen is known for these receptors. Sequenced: blood, either unsorted or a sorted T cell fraction (not recorded which). These receptors originate from a male donor with ankylosing spondylitis.

A few counts support this clonotype. The rearrangement uses TRBV12-3 or TRBV12-4 and TRBJ1-5; D is unclear. The CDR3 is 14 amino acids. Trimming removed 3 bases at V and 10 bases at J, with 16 bases between. CDR3: CASSFGESPDPQHF. The CDR3 nucleotides read TGTGCCAGCAGTTTCGGGGAGTCCCCTGATCCCCAGCATTTT.

In its sample, this clonotype was seen a few times. The V and J genes are TRBV7-9 and TRBJ1-2; TRBD1 matches at 9 bases. Germline CDR1 SEHNR, CDR2 FQNEAQ (reference sequence). The ends lost 3 bases at V and 0 bases at J; junction bases unmatched: 5. The CDR3 is 16 residues long. The CDR3 here is CASSLGGTGSNYGYTF. The CDR3 nucleotides read TGTGCCAGCAGCTTGGGAGGGACAGGGTCTAACTATGGCTACACCTTC.

This clonotype has just a few counts. The CDR3 is CASSSFVGETQYF. CDR3 DNA: TGCGCCAGCAGCTCCTTCGTGGGAGAGACCCAGTACTTC. The chain employs TRBV5-1 and TRBJ2-5; D is unclear. V was trimmed by 3 bases and J by 4 bases, leaving 10 bases between them. The CDR3 runs to 13 residues. The germline V gene encodes CDR1 SGHRS and CDR2 YFSETQ.

The CDR3 sequence: CASSSRLDEQYF. CDR3 coding DNA: TGTGCCAGCAGCTCCCGTCTAGACGAGCAGTACTTC. This rearrangement joins TRBV7-2 to TRBJ2-7; unclear D gene. Germline CDR1 SGHTA, CDR2 FQGNSA. V lost 4 bases and J lost 5, with 9 bases in between. The CDR3 loop spans 12 amino acids.

This chain joins TRBV4-1 and TRBJ1-5, with 9 positions matching TRBD1. With 4 bases clipped from V and 3 bases from J, the junction kept 7 bases outside the gene matches. Germline loops: CDR1 MGHRA, CDR2 YSYEKL. This CDR3 has 16 amino acids. The CDR3 loop is CASSPMGTGYNQPQHF. In DNA, the CDR3 is TGCGCCAGCAGCCCAATGGGGACAGGGTACAATCAGCCCCAGCATTTT.

This chain joins TRBV6-5 and TRBJ2-3; 7 bases are shared with TRBD2. In germline, CDR1 is MNHEY, CDR2 SVGAGI. There are 16 residues in the CDR3. Losses at the gene ends were 0 bases for V and 1 base for J; bases not matched to a gene: 4. The CDR3 region has the DNA TGTGCCAGCAGTTACTCGGGCCTAGCGGGCACAGATACGCAGTATTTT. Protein product: CASSYSGLAGTDTQYF.

The sample holds a few counts of this clonotype. The chain employs TRBV20-1 and TRBJ2-7; TRBD2 matches 9 bases. V shed 5 bases and J 12 bases; nucleotides not matched to a gene: 11. Germline values: CDR1 DFQATT, CDR2 SNEGSKA (reference sequence). The CDR3 has 12 amino acids. CDR3 loop: CSAGRTSGFTYF. The CDR3 nucleotides read TGCAGTGCTGGACGTACTAGCGGGTTTACGTACTTC.

In its sample, this clonotype was seen a few times. The chain uses TRBV12-3 or TRBV12-4 and TRBJ1-4; D not certain. The germline V and J ends were trimmed by 6 bases and 0 bases, with 20 bases remaining between them. CDR3 size: 18 residues. CDR3 coding DNA: TGTGCCAGCAGCAACCTTAGTCCGGACGTTGCAACTAATGAAAAACTGTTTTTT. Residues: CASSNLSPDVATNEKLFF.

This rearrangement joins TRBV4-1 to TRBJ2-1, with TRBD2 matching 7 bases. Germline V gives CDR1 MGHRA, CDR2 YSYEKL. This CDR3 region has 14 residues. V was pared by 0 bases and J by 6 bases, with 2 bases of the junction left unmatched. The CDR3 bases are TGCGCCAGCAGCCAAGATTGGACTAGCAATGAGCAGTTCTTC. This sequence encodes CASSQDWTSNEQFF.

The sample holds a few counts of this clonotype. This rearrangement joins TRBV3-1 to TRBJ2-5; possible D gene TRBD1, 6 bases. The CDR3 sequence is 12 residues long. The V end lost 9 bases, the J end lost 4 bases, and 12 bases lay between the germline ends. The germline CDR1 and CDR2 sequences are LGHDT and YNNKEL (reference sequence). The CDR3 DNA sequence: TGTGCCAGTCGAGGGGGAAGAGAGACCCAGTACTTC. Translation gives CASRGGRETQYF.